A single TCR beta chain is shown here with its context. This record belongs to a study of cytomegalovirus exposure and HLA in healthy donors. This PCR relied on a set of 60 Vbeta primers and 13 Jbeta primers. TCRdb's copy holds only in-frame clones and misses some; the assay was immunoSEQ multiplex PCR. Its table records 140,000 or so clones. Despite likely unrecorded immune exposures, the donors were nominally healthy at the time of sampling. The material sequenced was PBMCs. The receptor's source is a male donor in good health and CMV-seronegative.

For the CDR3, the DNA is TGTGCCAGCAGCTTTAATCTTGAAGCTTTCTTT. Its translation is CASSFNLEAFF. This chain connects TRBV7-9 to TRBJ1-1; D gene uncertain. The CDR3 totals 11 residues. Per germline, CDR1 SEHNR and CDR2 FQNEAQ (reference sequence). V lost 3 bases and J 7 bases, leaving 6 bases between the germline ends.